Below are 23 T cell receptor beta chains sequenced from a single sample in a study of cytomegalovirus exposure and HLA in healthy donors. Vbeta (60) and Jbeta (13) primers were used in the PCR. Profiled with immunoSEQ multiplex PCR; TCRdb holds only in-frame clones, not every one. Counted here are 150,000 or so clones, approximately 80% occurring once; the ten biggest clones make up approximately 14%. The sequencing input was PBMCs. All receptors come from a woman in her thirties or forties in good health and CMV-seronegative.

The chain has TRBV28 and TRBJ1-2, with D possibly being TRBD1 (5 bases). The V gene's germline CDR1 is MDHEN and CDR2 SYDVKM. Trimming removed 3 bases at V and 8 bases at J, with 13 bases between. This CDR3 spans 13 amino acids. The CDR3 reads CASSFPREKGYTF. The DNA for the CDR3 is TGTGCCAGCAGTTTTCCCAGGGAAAAAGGCTACACCTTC.

The chain links TRBV18 to TRBJ1-6; 10 positions match TRBD1. The CDR3 totals 16 residues. Losses at the gene ends were 3 bases for V and 10 bases for J; bases not matched to a gene: 9. CDR1 KGHSH and CDR2 LQKENI come from the germline V gene. The CDR3 protein is CASSPSLTGGSSPLHF. The CDR3 DNA is TGTGCCAGCTCACCGTCATTGACAGGGGGCAGCTCACCCCTCCACTTT.

The chain employs TRBV4-2 and TRBJ2-5; 9 nucleotides align to TRBD2. The J call is doubtful: the DNA matches TRBJ2-7 better. Germline CDR1 is LGHNA and CDR2 is YNFKEQ. This CDR3 contains 16 residues. As DNA, the CDR3 is TGTGCCAGCAGCCAAGATTGGGCTAGCGGGACCTACGAGCAGTACTTC. This translates into CASSQDWASGTYEQYF.

This chain links TRBV6-5 with TRBJ2-7; 11 positions agree with TRBD2. Germline CDR1 is MNHEY and CDR2 is SVGAGI. CDR3 size: 15 residues. The ends lost 4 bases at V and 5 bases at J; junction bases unmatched: 7. CDR3 protein: CASSSKLAGVNEQYF. CDR3 DNA: TGTGCCAGCAGTTCCAAACTAGCGGGAGTTAACGAGCAGTACTTC.

The chain recombines TRBV7-9 with TRBJ2-1; a weak D match, TRBD2 (5 bases). Germline-derived CDR1 and CDR2 are SEHNR and FQNEAQ (reference sequence). Trimming stripped 1 base from V and 7 bases from J, with 17 bases between. The CDR3 length is 16 residues. The CDR3 spells CASSLVTAGILNEQFF. For the CDR3, the DNA is TGTGCCAGCAGCTTAGTAACGGCCGGGATTCTTAATGAGCAGTTCTTC.

This clone was seen a few times. The chain has TRBV11-2 and TRBJ2-5; perhaps TRBD2 as D (7 bases). V was trimmed by 6 bases and J by 4 bases, leaving 30 bases between them. Germline lookup yields CDR1 SGHAT and CDR2 FQNNGV. The CDR3 totals 19 residues. The CDR3 nucleotides are TGTGCCAGCAGGCTAGGGGCTGCCGGGGGGCGGGTTTTCGGAGAGACCCAGTACTTC. This sequence encodes CASRLGAAGGRVFGETQYF.

CDR3 amino acids: CASSPGGLGEAFF. The CDR3 coding sequence is TGTGCCAGCAGTCCCGGAGGTCTGGGTGAAGCTTTCTTT. V usage is TRBV27 and J usage is TRBJ1-1, with no clear D. Germline values: CDR1 MNHEY, CDR2 SMNVEV (reference sequence). Trimming took off 5 bases at V and 7 bases at J, with 14 bases between the two ends. The CDR3 has 13 residues.

The chain is built from TRBV7-3 and TRBJ1-2; 8 nucleotides match TRBD1. The V segment lost 5 bases and the J segment 8 bases; nucleotides outside the gene matches: 10. There are 14 residues in the CDR3. Germline CDR1 reads SGHTA; CDR2 reads FQGTGA. DNA of the CDR3: TGTGCCAGCAGCCCAACAGGGGGGGTTACGGGCTACACCTTC. Protein: CASSPTGGVTGYTF. The full variable domain, completed using reference TRBV7-3 and TRBJ1-2, is GAGVSQTPSNKVTEKGKYVELRCDPISGHTALYWYRQSLGQGPEFLIYFQGTGAADDSGLPNDRFFAVRPEGSVSTLKIQRTERGDSAVYLCASSPTGGVTGYTFGSGTRLTVV.

CDR3 region: CASSLSGQSYNEQFF. The CDR3 DNA sequence: TGTGCCAGCAGCCTTAGCGGCCAGTCCTACAATGAGCAGTTCTTC. The chain uses TRBV9 and TRBJ2-1; D might be TRBD2 (6 bases). This CDR3 contains 15 residues. Germline assignment: CDR1 SGDLS and CDR2 YYNGEE. V was cut by 4 bases and J by 1 base, with 12 bases left in between.

The J gene is TRBJ2-7, the V gene TRBV5-1, with 11 positions matching TRBD1. This CDR3 spans 15 amino acids. V lost 0 bases to trimming and J lost 4 bases; unmatched junction nucleotides: 3. Germline V CDR1 and CDR2: SGHRS, YFSETQ. CDR3 coding DNA: TGCGCCAGCAGCTTGGCCGGGACAGGGGGGTACGAGCAGTACTTC. Its protein is CASSLAGTGGYEQYF.

The rearrangement uses TRBV12-5 and TRBJ2-5; TRBD2 aligns across 13 bases. The CDR3 length is 18 residues. Germline CDR1 LGHNT, CDR2 FRNRAP. With V trimmed by 4 bases and J by 4 bases, 12 bases remained unmatched. As DNA, the CDR3 is TGTGCTAGTGGTTCTCGGACTAGCGGGGGCTTTCCACGAGAGACCCAGTACTTC. Translation gives CASGSRTSGGFPRETQYF.

The chain employs TRBV6-6 and TRBJ1-3, with D unresolved. There are 14 residues in the CDR3. Per the germline V gene, CDR1 is MNHNY and CDR2 is SVGAGI (reference sequence). V lost 4 bases and J 0 bases, leaving 7 bases between the germline ends. DNA of the CDR3: TGTGCCAGCAGTTCGGGGAGCTCTGGAAACACCATATATTTT. This gives the protein CASSSGSSGNTIYF.

The chain links TRBV28 to TRBJ2-7, with 7 bases aligning to TRBD1. The CDR3 is 15 residues long. The germline CDR1 and CDR2 sequences are MDHEN and SYDVKM. Losses at the gene ends were 2 bases for V and 2 bases for J; bases not matched to a gene: 6. The CDR3 DNA sequence: TGTGCCAGCAGTTTAAGGGGGCTGGGGGCCTACGAGCAGTACTTC. It is translated as CASSLRGLGAYEQYF.

The J gene is TRBJ1-6, the V gene TRBV7-8, with no clear D. The CDR3 totals 13 residues. Trimming took 1 base from V and 15 from J, leaving 13 bases between them. Germline CDR1 and CDR2: SGHVS and FQNEAQ. CDR3 coding DNA: TGTGCCAGCAGCTTAGGGACCGTCGGGAACCTCCACTTT. It codes for CASSLGTVGNLHF. The full variable domain, its missing parts supplied by reference TRBV7-8 and TRBJ1-6, is GAGVSQSPRYKVAKRGQDVALRCDPISGHVSLFWYQQALGQGPEFLTYFQNEAQLDKSGLPSDRFFAERPEGSVSTLKIQRTQQEDSAVYLCASSLGTVGNLHFGNGTRLTVT.

To note about this clone: One end of the junction varies from germline; a read error may be responsible. The chain uses TRBV7-9 and TRBJ2-5; a weak D match, TRBD1 (6 bases). This CDR3 has 16 amino acids. CDR1 and CDR2 from the germline V gene are SEHNR and FQNEAQ (reference sequence). Here the CDR3 DNA reads TGTTCCAGCAGCCTCAGGGGATCCGGGGCACAAGAGACCCAGTACTTC. Translated: CSSSLRGSGAQETQYF.

This sequence joins TRBV7-2 and TRBJ1-5; a possible D gene is TRBD1 (5 bases). CDR3 length: 15 amino acids. V lost 1 base and J lost 1, with 8 bases in between. CDR1 and CDR2 (germline): SGHTA, FQGNSA. As DNA, the CDR3 is TGTGCCAGCAGCTTAGTATCAGGGAGCAATCAGCCCCAGCATTTT. It translates to CASSLVSGSNQPQHF.

The chain employs TRBV11-2 and TRBJ1-6, with unresolved D. The V end lost 2 bases, the J end lost 0 bases, and 8 bases lay between the germline ends. There are 16 residues in the CDR3. The germline CDR1 and CDR2 sequences are SGHAT and FQNNGV. DNA of the CDR3: TGTGCCAGCAGCTTACCAAGCTTCTCCTATAATTCACCCCTCCACTTT. Amino acid sequence: CASSLPSFSYNSPLHF.

Remarks on this clone: Sequence at one end of the junction differs from germline and may be a read error. V is TRBV7-7 and J is TRBJ1-5; 10 nucleotides match TRBD1. Per germline, CDR1 SSHAT and CDR2 FNYEAQ (reference sequence). The CDR3 has 16 residues. CDR3 DNA: TGTGCTAGCAGCCACCCTTGGACAGGGGGGGATCAGCCCCAGCATTTT. It encodes CASSHPWTGGDQPQHF.

In this sample, this clone turned up a few times. The V and J genes are TRBV6-4 and TRBJ1-1, with D hard to call. Germline V lookup: CDR1 MRHNA, CDR2 SNTAGT. This CDR3 is 13 amino acids long. V was pared by 5 bases and J by 2 bases, with 9 bases between. The CDR3 bases are TGTGCCAGCAGTAGAGGCCGAAACACTGAAGCTTTCTTT. This codes for CASSRGRNTEAFF.

The chain uses TRBV19 and TRBJ2-1, with TRBD2 as a possible D gene (5 bases). This CDR3 has 13 residues. CDR1 is LNHDA, CDR2 SQIVND, per germline (reference sequence). V was shortened by 4 bases and J by 8 bases, with 12 bases between the two germline ends. CDR3 loop: CASSKLDLDEQFF. The CDR3 DNA is TGTGCCAGTAGTAAACTAGACCTCGATGAGCAGTTCTTC.

This rearrangement joins TRBV7-9 to TRBJ2-7, with a possible D match to TRBD1 (5 bases). This CDR3 spans 15 amino acids. The V and J ends lost 4 bases and 3 bases respectively, with 16 bases between them. CDR1 SEHNR and CDR2 FQNEAQ come from the germline V gene (reference sequence). The CDR3 loop reads CASSSGPKLLYEQYF. The CDR3 DNA reads TGTGCCAGCAGCTCAGGGCCCAAACTTCTCTACGAGCAGTACTTC.

The chain couples TRBV19 to TRBJ1-4, with TRBD1 as a possible D gene (6 bases). Per the germline V gene, CDR1 is LNHDA and CDR2 is SQIVND (reference sequence). This CDR3 comprises 17 residues. V shed 5 bases and J shed 0 bases, with 16 bases lying between them. The CDR3 is CASSPRDTGATNEKLFF. The CDR3 nucleotides are TGTGCCAGTAGTCCCCGGGACACGGGTGCAACTAATGAAAAACTGTTTTTT.

The chain recombines TRBV10-3 with TRBJ2-7; tentative D call: TRBD2 (7 bases). The CDR3 has 14 amino acids. V was trimmed by 1 base and J by 7 bases, leaving 14 bases between them. The V gene's germline CDR1 is ENHRY and CDR2 SYGVKD. The CDR3 DNA sequence: TGTGCCATCAGTGAGTGGGGAGGGGGGGGAGAGCAGTACTTC. Translating it yields CAISEWGGGGEQYF.